This T cell receptor beta chain is from a study of regulatory T cells in long-lasting Graves disease. A few counts support this clonotype. Its antigen is unidentified. Whole-study results and caveats: A reduction in accuracy may have resulted from the small sample size. Persistent Graves' cases showed lower TCR diversity than newly diagnosed cases.

iRepertoire HTBI primers and Arm-PCR of CDR3 regions built TCR beta libraries. TCRdb called the multiplex PCR reads again in MiXCR, with one record for every CDR3 protein. The table records around 510,000 distinct CDR3 sequences, around 21% of them present only once. Regarding time point: persistent/refractory GD, antithyroid drugs over 5 years with positive TRAb. Following extraction of RNA from PBMCs, that RNA was used to make the TCR library. The material sequenced was peripheral blood mononuclear cells (PBMCs), taken when the disease was refractory, from a patient treated with antithyroid drugs. The receptor was derived from a female donor with Graves disease.

The DNA of the CDR3 is TGTGCCAGCAGCCCAATAGGACCGCGTAGGGAGCAGTACTTC. Translating gives CASSPIGPRREQYF. The chain uses TRBV12-3 or TRBV12-4 and TRBJ2-7, with D hard to call. CDR3 size: 14 residues. V was trimmed by 6 bases and J by 7 bases, leaving 19 bases between them.